What follows describes a single T cell receptor (beta chain). PCR was performed a second time for roughly 6 to 12 cycles using a sample-barcoded 5' primer and a J-beta primer mix. A single record per CDR3 protein comes from TCRdb applying MiXCR to the 5' RACE reads. Of some 710,000 distinct CDR3 sequences detected, about a fifth appear once; the ten largest clones hold around a fifth. The CDR3 totals 15 residues. V lost 2 bases and J lost 7; bases outside the gene matches: 8. From germline, CDR1 is MDHEN and CDR2 SYDVKM. These data originate in a study of blood T cells in healthy people across ages. This TCR was recovered from a man between 65 and 85 years old in good health. Sequencing was performed on blood. V and J are TRBV28 and TRBJ2-3; 8 bases map to TRBD2. CDR3 sequence: CASSLPGGARYTQYF. For the CDR3, the DNA is TGTGCCAGCAGTTTACCGGGGGGGGCGCGATATACGCAGTATTTT.